Sequencing of this T cell receptor (beta chain) was carried out in a study of blood T cell repertoires in COVID-19. Assignment of participants to cohorts was predicated upon participant-reported clinical history. The count of this clone is one. Using immunoSEQ multiplex PCR, the repertoire was profiled, and TCRdb retains in-frame clones only, with some absent. The data show around 190,000 clones, with about 88% seen just once and roughly 25% held by the top ten. Germline V gives CDR1 LGHNA, CDR2 YSLEER. The CDR3 covers 17 residues. V was trimmed by 1 base and J by 0 bases, leaving 15 bases between them.

This chain joins TRBV4-3 and TRBJ1-1; D may be TRBD1 (5 bases). Sequences were obtained from PBMCs or T cells enriched from blood (not recorded which). The receptor's source is a woman in her forties in a cohort exposed to, infected with or recovered from COVID-19 (not recorded which). CDR3 DNA sequence: TGCGCCAGCAGCCAAGGCTTTGCACAGGAGATGAACACTGAAGCTTTCTTT. It specifies CASSQGFAQEMNTEAFF.